This T cell receptor (beta chain) was documented in a study of sequential checkpoint blockade in melanoma. For the study at large: After nivolumab or ipilimumab alone, about 20 patients had week-13 rebiopsies.

Trimming shortened V by 4 bases and J by 3 bases, and 9 bases separated the two germline ends. This CDR3 has 12 residues. Per germline, CDR1 SQVTM and CDR2 ANQGSEA. Stated treatment: randomized to nivolumab then ipilimumab (arm A) or the reverse (arm B). Sequencing used immunoSEQ multiplex PCR; TCRdb keeps in-frame clones, though not all of them. The sample has some 40,000 clones; roughly 32% are singletons. This clonotype originated in a human donor with melanoma. Specimen: tumor tissue (inferred from file names), collected from a patient given nivolumab and ipilimumab in sequence. The chain carries TRBV29-1 and TRBJ1-1, with D possibly being TRBD1 (6 bases). The CDR3 nucleotides read TGCAGCGTTGTCAGGGGACACACTGAAGCTTTCTTT. This codes for CSVVRGHTEAFF. The variable domain in full, with the rest retrieved from reference TRBV29-1 and TRBJ1-1, is SAVISQKPSRDICQRGTSLTIQCQVDSQVTMMFWYRQQPGQSLTLIATANQGSEATYESGFVIDKFPISRPNLTFSTLTVSNMSPEDSSIYLCSVVRGHTEAFFGQGTRLTVV.